The 30 T cell receptor beta chains below come from one sample, sequenced in a study of radiotherapy plus CTLA-4 blockade in lung cancer. Sequencing was performed with immunoSEQ multiplex PCR; in TCRdb, only in-frame clones are kept and a portion is missing. The repertoire holds more than 75,000 clones, with less than 80% as singletons. The material was peripheral blood, obtained from a patient treated with radiotherapy plus ipilimumab. These receptors were collected from a human donor with non-small cell lung cancer that progressed on radiotherapy plus ipilimumab.

V usage is TRBV29-1 and J usage is TRBJ2-2, with TRBD2 matching over 10 bases. Per germline, CDR1 SQVTM and CDR2 ANQGSEA. CDR3 length equals 13 residues. Unmatched junction bases numbered 2, after V lost 7 bases and J lost 3 bases. This CDR3 is CSGTSGYTGELFF. The CDR3 bases are TGCAGCGGGACTAGCGGTTACACCGGGGAGCTGTTTTTT.

The rearrangement uses TRBV7-2 and TRBJ1-1, with D uncertain. The CDR3 extends over 13 amino acids. Deletions cut 5 bases from V and 4 bases from J, with 11 bases between. Germline CDR1 SGHTA, CDR2 FQGNSA. The CDR3: CASSVRRATEAFF. The CDR3 DNA follows: TGTGCCAGCAGCGTGAGGAGGGCCACTGAAGCTTTCTTT.

The rearrangement links TRBV7-9 to TRBJ1-2; unclear D gene. The CDR3 spans 14 residues. Germline V gene lookup returns CDR1 SEHNR and CDR2 FQNEAQ (reference sequence). The V gene lost 2 bases and the J gene lost 4 bases, with 11 bases spanning the gap. The CDR3 protein is CASSLNADFYGYTF. The CDR3 region has the DNA TGTGCCAGCAGCTTAAACGCGGATTTCTATGGCTACACCTTC.

The J gene is TRBJ2-7, the V gene TRBV7-9, with D possibly being TRBD1 or TRBD2 (5 bases each). In germline, CDR1 is SEHNR, CDR2 FQNEAQ (reference sequence). V lost 5 bases and J 2 bases, leaving 13 bases between the germline ends. This CDR3 is built from 14 residues. The CDR3 spells CASSLGDGPYEQYF. Written as DNA, the CDR3 is TGTGCCAGCAGCCTCGGGGACGGACCCTACGAGCAGTACTTC.

The CDR3 sequence is CASSVQPGQGYEQYF. CDR3 bases: TGTGCCAGCAGTGTACAGCCGGGACAGGGTTACGAGCAGTACTTC. The J gene is TRBJ2-7, the V gene TRBV6-5; the match to TRBD1 covers 9 bases. J gave up 4 bases and V 5 bases, and 9 bases lay outside the gene matches. Germline V gene data show CDR1 as MNHEY and CDR2 as SVGAGI. The CDR3 is 15 residues long.

The chain has TRBV30 and TRBJ2-4; TRBD2 aligns across 8 bases. V shed 0 bases, J shed 1 base, and the junction held 5 bases outside the gene matches. From germline, CDR1 is GTSNPN and CDR2 SVGIG (reference sequence). The CDR3 has 16 residues. This chain's CDR3 is CAWSVLSGGAKNIQYF. Written as DNA, the CDR3 is TGTGCCTGGAGTGTACTCTCGGGGGGGGCCAAAAACATTCAGTACTTC.

In its sample, this clone was seen once. The V gene is TRBV28, the J gene TRBJ1-1; no firm D call. Germline V gene data show CDR1 as MDHEN and CDR2 as SYDVKM. The CDR3 extends over 12 amino acids. Trimming cost V 3 bases and J 0 bases, with 2 bases left between them. CDR3: CASSFLNTEAFF. CDR3 nucleotides: TGTGCCAGCAGTTTCCTGAACACTGAAGCTTTCTTT. The full variable domain, with the rest looked up from reference TRBV28 and TRBJ1-1, is DVKVTQSSRYLVKRTGEKVFLECVQDMDHENMFWYRQDPGLGLRLIYFSYDVKMKEKGDIPEGYSVSREKKERFSLILESASTNQTSMYLCASSFLNTEAFFGQGTRLTVV.

This clone has a handful of counts. The chain has TRBV11-1 and TRBJ2-5; 7 nucleotides line up with TRBD1. Germline V lookup: CDR1 SGHAT, CDR2 FQDESV (reference sequence). The V gene end was trimmed by 5 bases and the J gene end by 5 bases; junction bases not matched to a gene: 11. This CDR3 has 15 residues. The CDR3 DNA reads TGTGCCAGCAGCCCGACGACAGGGAGTAGGGAGACCCAGTACTTC. It codes for CASSPTTGSRETQYF.

V and J are TRBV6-1 and TRBJ1-5, with 9 bases aligning to TRBD1. The CDR3 spans 13 residues. The junction had 3 bases not matched to a gene; V was cut back by 6 bases and J by 6 bases. Germline CDR1 is MNHNS and CDR2 is SASEGT. CDR3 nucleotides: TGTGCCAGCAGCCGGACAGGGGTTCAGCCCCAGCATTTT. Translated, it gives CASSRTGVQPQHF.

In DNA, the CDR3 is TGCGCCAGCAGCTTGGGCAGCCAAGAGACCCAGTACTTC. Amino acids: CASSLGSQETQYF. The chain joins TRBV5-1 to TRBJ2-5; D is unresolved. In germline, CDR1 is SGHRS, CDR2 YFSETQ. This CDR3 spans 13 amino acids. Trimming left V 0 bases short and J 1 base short, with 4 bases between.

The gene calls are TRBV7-9 and TRBJ1-2, with no clear D. Germline V gene sequence: CDR1 SEHNR, CDR2 FQNEAQ (reference sequence). V shed 1 base and J shed 3 bases, with 3 bases lying between them. This CDR3 is built from 12 residues. The DNA for the CDR3 is TGTGCCAGCAGCTTAGGTGACTATGGCTACACCTTC. It yields the protein CASSLGDYGYTF.

The chain links TRBV7-2 to TRBJ2-4, with D possibly TRBD1 on 5 matching bases. V dropped 8 bases and J dropped 11 bases, with 16 bases sitting between them. Germline CDR1 SGHTA, CDR2 FQGNSA. There are 12 residues in the CDR3. CDR3 sequence (DNA): TGTGCCAGCGACAATAGGGGTAGTCTTCAGTACTTC. Its protein is CASDNRGSLQYF.

The chain carries TRBV7-2 and TRBJ2-1; D possibly corresponds to TRBD2 (5 bases). The V gene lost 3 bases and the J gene lost 15 bases, with 12 bases spanning the gap. Germline-derived CDR1 and CDR2 are SGHTA and FQGNSA. The CDR3 runs 11 residues. CDR3 in DNA: TGTGCCAGCAGCTTGGGGAGCTCCCCGTTCTTC. Its protein is CASSLGSSPFF.

The V call is TRBV7-9, the J call TRBJ2-1; D is possibly TRBD2 (5 bases). The length of the CDR3 is 18 residues. V was clipped by 6 bases and J by 0 bases, with 21 bases between them. Per germline, CDR1 SEHNR and CDR2 FQNEAQ (reference sequence). The DNA of the CDR3 is TGTGCCAGCAGGGGCGAGGGATTAGACCGAAGCTCCTACAATGAGCAGTTCTTC. Its protein is CASRGEGLDRSSYNEQFF.

The J gene is TRBJ1-1, the V gene TRBV4-3, with unresolved D. Germline values: CDR1 LGHNA, CDR2 YSLEER. This CDR3 spans 16 amino acids. Trimming shortened V by 1 base and J by 1 base, and 13 bases separated the two germline ends. CDR3 amino acids: CASSQVRSRQNTEAFF. The CDR3 DNA reads TGCGCCAGCAGCCAAGTCCGGAGTAGGCAGAACACTGAAGCTTTCTTT.

This clone was seen just once. The chain links TRBV2 to TRBJ1-6; D call uncertain. With 7 bases removed from V and 7 bases from J, the gap between germline ends came to 11 bases. The CDR3 has 13 amino acids. Germline values: CDR1 SNHLY, CDR2 FYNNEI. The CDR3 protein is CASKGRGNSPLHF. As DNA, the CDR3 is TGTGCCAGCAAAGGACGGGGAAATTCACCCCTCCACTTT. Based on the CDR3 plus reference TRBV2 and TRBJ1-6, the full variable domain is EPEVTQTPSHQVTQMGQEVILRCVPISNHLYFYWYRQILGQKVEFLVSFYNNEISEKSEIFDDQFSVERPDGSNFTLKIRSTKLEDSAMYFCASKGRGNSPLHFGNGTRLTVT.

The V gene is TRBV18, the J gene TRBJ1-5, with D possibly TRBD1 on 5 matching bases. The CDR3 contains 14 residues. Germline V lookup: CDR1 KGHSH, CDR2 LQKENI. V shed 2 bases and J shed 5 bases, with 10 bases lying between them. The CDR3 here is CASSPAGVYQPQHF. As DNA, the CDR3 is TGTGCCAGCTCACCAGCGGGGGTTTATCAGCCCCAGCATTTT.

The chain has TRBV28 and TRBJ2-7; 13 bases align to TRBD2. This CDR3 contains 15 residues. Germline-derived CDR1 and CDR2 are MDHEN and SYDVKM. Trimming took 3 bases from V and 5 from J; bases not matched to a gene: 4. CDR3 sequence reads: CASSFPGLAGDEQYF. DNA for the CDR3: TGTGCCAGCAGTTTCCCTGGACTAGCGGGGGACGAGCAGTACTTC. The whole variable domain, remainder taken from reference TRBV28 and TRBJ2-7, is DVKVTQSSRYLVKRTGEKVFLECVQDMDHENMFWYRQDPGLGLRLIYFSYDVKMKEKGDIPEGYSVSREKKERFSLILESASTNQTSMYLCASSFPGLAGDEQYFGPGTRLTVT.

Only a few counts were recorded for this clone. The rearrangement links TRBV28 to TRBJ1-2; a possible D gene is TRBD1 (5 bases). The CDR3 length is 15 residues. CDR1 is MDHEN, CDR2 SYDVKM, per germline. V gave up 4 bases and J gave up 4 bases, with 16 bases separating them. CDR3 sequence reads: CASSSRVGGTYGYTF. The CDR3 DNA reads as TGTGCCAGCAGTTCCCGGGTTGGGGGGACCTATGGCTACACCTTC.

The CDR3 nucleotides read TGTGCCAGCAGTTCAGGGTCGGGGCATTCACCCCTCCACTTT. This gives the protein CASSSGSGHSPLHF. The V and J genes are TRBV6-1 and TRBJ1-6; a possible D gene is TRBD1 (5 bases). Germline CDR1 reads MNHNS; CDR2 reads SASEGT. This CDR3 is 14 amino acids long. Trimming cost V 5 bases and J 8 bases, with 13 bases left between them.

CDR3 loop: CAGGQVGPYGYTF. The CDR3 bases are TGTGCCGGGGGACAGGTGGGTCCCTATGGCTACACCTTC. The chain joins TRBV28 to TRBJ1-2, with 8 nucleotides matching TRBD1. Per the germline V gene, CDR1 is MDHEN and CDR2 is SYDVKM. J lost 4 bases, V lost 11 bases, and 9 bases had no gene match. The CDR3 sequence is 13 residues long.

This clone appeared a single time. This chain uses TRBV5-1 with TRBJ1-1; D not resolved. The CDR3 loop spans 13 amino acids. V dropped 2 bases and J dropped 0 bases, with 5 bases sitting between them. CDR1 SGHRS and CDR2 YFSETQ come from the germline V gene. The CDR3 DNA is TGCGCCAGCAGCTTAAGGCTGAACACTGAAGCTTTCTTT. Its protein is CASSLRLNTEAFF.

This rearrangement joins TRBV6-1 to TRBJ1-2; D gene uncertain. V was trimmed by 6 bases and J by 8 bases, leaving 10 bases between them. CDR3 length: 11 residues. The germline V gene has CDR1 MNHNS and CDR2 SASEGT. The CDR3 region is CASSPNNGYTF. The CDR3 coding sequence is TGTGCCAGCAGCCCGAATAACGGCTACACCTTC.

The gene calls are TRBV7-9 and TRBJ2-6; D unclear. CDR1 SEHNR and CDR2 FQNEAQ come from the germline V gene (reference sequence). This CDR3 is 15 amino acids long. Trimming shortened V by 2 bases and J by 4 bases, and 9 bases separated the two germline ends. Here the CDR3 DNA reads TGTGCCAGCAGCTTATCGCCCGCCGGGGCCAACGTCCTGACTTTC. Protein: CASSLSPAGANVLTF.

This clone was seen more than once but under ten times. This chain links TRBV6-5 with TRBJ1-1; 8 nucleotides agree with TRBD1. Trimming took 2 bases from V and 5 from J; bases not matched to a gene: 7. Germline assignment: CDR1 MNHEY and CDR2 SVGAGI. CDR3 size: 15 residues. In nucleotides, the CDR3 is TGTGCCAGCAGTTACGGAGGACAGGGAGGTACTGAAGCTTTCTTT. It yields the protein CASSYGGQGGTEAFF.

This sequence joins TRBV30 and TRBJ2-3; D might be TRBD2 (6 bases). Per germline, CDR1 GTSNPN and CDR2 SVGIG (reference sequence). The CDR3 loop spans 16 amino acids. V lost 0 bases, J lost 1 base, and 14 bases lay in between. CDR3: CAWSVPASGGTDTQYF. The CDR3 nucleotides are TGTGCCTGGAGTGTACCTGCATCGGGGGGCACAGATACGCAGTATTTT.

This sequence joins TRBV11-2 and TRBJ2-5; D gene unclear. Per the germline V gene, CDR1 is SGHAT and CDR2 is FQNNGV. The CDR3 consists of 13 residues. V was clipped by 5 bases and J by 1 base, with 8 bases between them. As DNA, the CDR3 is TGTGCCAGCAGCCTCGACTTCCAAGAGACCCAGTACTTC. Its protein is CASSLDFQETQYF.

V is TRBV2 and J is TRBJ2-2, with D possibly TRBD2 on 6 matching bases. This CDR3 region has 14 residues. Germline V CDR1 and CDR2: SNHLY, FYNNEI. V shed 8 bases and J shed 3 bases, with 13 bases lying between them. The CDR3 sequence: CASFGGRDTGELFF. The CDR3 DNA reads as TGTGCCAGCTTCGGGGGACGGGACACCGGGGAGCTGTTTTTT.

This rearrangement joins TRBV5-1 to TRBJ2-7, with D possibly matching TRBD1 (6 bases). CDR3 size: 14 residues. The V and J ends lost 4 bases and 0 bases respectively, with 11 bases between them. Germline CDR1 reads SGHRS; CDR2 reads YFSETQ. The CDR3 is CASSPRQDSYEQYF. The CDR3 coding sequence is TGCGCCAGCAGCCCTAGACAGGACTCCTACGAGCAGTACTTC.

This clone has only one observation. The J gene is TRBJ2-7, the V gene TRBV2; D is undetermined. The V and J ends lost 6 bases and 3 bases respectively, with 6 bases between them. The CDR3 totals 11 residues. Looked up from germline, CDR1 is SNHLY and CDR2 is FYNNEI. The CDR3 reads CASRIGYEQYF. The CDR3 region has the DNA TGTGCCAGCAGGATCGGCTACGAGCAGTACTTC.